This TCR beta chain was recorded in a study of T cell clones after liver transplantation. Study context: Three of the eight recipients were HCV-positive; the rest had non-autoimmune, non-viral transplant indications. Tolerant meant at least one year fully off immunosuppression without liver enzymes above twice normal. Blood was drawn pre-transplant, before withdrawal, and after full or failed withdrawal.

Sorting of unstimulated PBMCs yielded separate CD3+CD4+ and CD3+CD8+ fractions. Sequencing was performed with immunoSEQ multiplex PCR; in TCRdb, only in-frame clones are kept and a portion is missing. The data show about 50,000 clones, 65% to 80% seen once. The specimen comprised CD4+ T cells from blood, sampled around 54 months after liver transplant. The receptor's source is a human patient who received a liver transplant. The graft donor may have contributed some T cells.

CDR3 region: CASSTRDREAYEQYF. CDR3 bases: TGTGCCAGCAGTACCCGGGACAGGGAGGCCTACGAGCAGTACTTC. The chain couples TRBV6-5 to TRBJ2-7; 9 bases align to TRBD1. CDR1 MNHEY and CDR2 SVGAGI come from the germline V gene. The CDR3 runs 15 residues. The V segment lost 5 bases and the J segment 2 bases; nucleotides outside the gene matches: 7.